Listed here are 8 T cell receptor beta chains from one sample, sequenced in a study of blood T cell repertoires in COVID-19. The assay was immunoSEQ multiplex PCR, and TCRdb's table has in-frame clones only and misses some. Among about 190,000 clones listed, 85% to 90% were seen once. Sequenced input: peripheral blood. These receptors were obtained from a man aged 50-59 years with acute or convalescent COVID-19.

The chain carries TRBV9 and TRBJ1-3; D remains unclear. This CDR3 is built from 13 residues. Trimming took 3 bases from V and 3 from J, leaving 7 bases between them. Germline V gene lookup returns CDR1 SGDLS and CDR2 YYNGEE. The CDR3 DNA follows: TGTGCCAGCAGCGACAGACGTGGAAACACCATATATTTT. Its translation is CASSDRRGNTIYF.

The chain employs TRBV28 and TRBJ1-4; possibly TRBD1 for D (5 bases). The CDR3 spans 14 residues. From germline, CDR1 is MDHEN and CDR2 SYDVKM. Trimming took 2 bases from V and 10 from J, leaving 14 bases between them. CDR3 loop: CASSLRGSVGKLFF. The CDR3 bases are TGTGCCAGCAGTTTAAGGGGATCCGTAGGAAAACTGTTTTTT.

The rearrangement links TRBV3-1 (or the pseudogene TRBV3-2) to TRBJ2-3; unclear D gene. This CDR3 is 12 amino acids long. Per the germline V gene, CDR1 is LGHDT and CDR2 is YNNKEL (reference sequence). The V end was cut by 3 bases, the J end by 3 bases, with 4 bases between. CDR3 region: CASSHLTDTQYF. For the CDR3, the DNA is TGTGCCAGCAGCCACCTTACAGATACGCAGTATTTT.

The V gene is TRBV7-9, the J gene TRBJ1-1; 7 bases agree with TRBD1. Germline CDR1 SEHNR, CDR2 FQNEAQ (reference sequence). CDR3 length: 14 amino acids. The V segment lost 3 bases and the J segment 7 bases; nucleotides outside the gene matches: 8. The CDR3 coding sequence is TGTGCCAGCAGCTTGGGGGAACAGGGGAATGAAGCTTTCTTT. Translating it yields CASSLGEQGNEAFF.

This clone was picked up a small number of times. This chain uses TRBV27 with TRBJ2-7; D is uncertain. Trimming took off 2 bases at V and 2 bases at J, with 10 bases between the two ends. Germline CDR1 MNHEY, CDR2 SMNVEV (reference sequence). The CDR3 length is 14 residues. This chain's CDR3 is CASSLTHRTYEQYF. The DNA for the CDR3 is TGTGCCAGCAGTTTAACCCACAGAACCTACGAGCAGTACTTC.

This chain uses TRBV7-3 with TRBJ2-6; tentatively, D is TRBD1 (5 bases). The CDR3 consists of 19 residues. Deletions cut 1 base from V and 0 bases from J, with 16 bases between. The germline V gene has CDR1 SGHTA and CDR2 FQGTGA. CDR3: CASSLISSGQLSGANVLTF. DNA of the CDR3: TGTGCCAGCAGCTTAATTTCGTCAGGGCAACTCTCTGGGGCCAACGTCCTGACTTTC.

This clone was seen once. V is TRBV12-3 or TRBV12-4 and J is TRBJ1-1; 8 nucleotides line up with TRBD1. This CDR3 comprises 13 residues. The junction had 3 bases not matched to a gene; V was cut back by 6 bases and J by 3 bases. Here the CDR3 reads CASRMTGDTEAFF. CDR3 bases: TGTGCCAGCAGAATGACAGGGGACACTGAAGCTTTCTTT.

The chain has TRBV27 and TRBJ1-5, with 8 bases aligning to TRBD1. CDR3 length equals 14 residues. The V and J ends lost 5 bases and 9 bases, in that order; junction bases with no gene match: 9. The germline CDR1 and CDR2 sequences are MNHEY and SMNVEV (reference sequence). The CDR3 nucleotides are TGTGCCAGCAGTATGGGACAGGCCCATGGGCCCCAGCATTTT. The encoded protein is CASSMGQAHGPQHF.